A single T cell receptor (beta chain) is shown here with its context. The record originates from a study of blood T cell repertoires in COVID-19. The CDR3 is 15 residues long. CDR1 is SGHAT and CDR2 is FQNNGV in the germline V gene. V shed 0 bases, J shed 8 bases, and the junction held 8 bases outside the gene matches. Authors' data handling: Counts of nucleated cells, estimated from reference gene primer amplification, were obtained. Profiling relied on immunoSEQ multiplex PCR, and the TCRdb table lists in-frame clones only, not all of them. That table gives V, J and clone size, and the DNA gave D and trimming. This sample has a few hundred thousand clones, with 65% to 90% found just once.

Sequenced material: peripheral blood. The TCR sequence derives from a woman in her 70s with COVID-19, enrolled during active disease. This rearrangement joins TRBV11-2 to TRBJ1-1; TRBD1 matches at 8 bases. In nucleotides, the CDR3 is TGTGCCAGCAGCTTAGATCGGGGACAGGCTACCGAAGCTTTCTTT. This gives the protein CASSLDRGQATEAFF. Full variable domain (remainder filled in from reference TRBV11-2 and TRBJ1-1): EAGVAQSPRYKIIEKRQSVAFWCNPISGHATLYWYQQILGQGPKLLIQFQNNGVVDDSQLPKDRFSAERLKGVDSTLKIQPAKLEDSAVYLCASSLDRGQATEAFFGQGTRLTVV.